The 7 T cell receptor beta chains below all came from one sample that was sequenced in a study of T cells after yellow fever vaccination. From the 5' RACE reads, TCRdb called clonotypes with MiXCR, one entry per CDR3 protein. Among 230,000 or so distinct CDR3 sequences listed, 5.5% to 8.5% were seen once. The source material was CD4+ T cells sorted from PBMCs, sampled on the day of the yellow fever booster vaccination. All receptors derive from a man aged 25-40 years who received the YFV17D yellow fever vaccine.

This clonotype came up a few times. The chain is built from TRBV12-3 or TRBV12-4 and TRBJ2-7; 16 bases match TRBD2. Losses at the gene ends were 3 bases for V and 3 bases for J; bases not matched to a gene: 8. This CDR3 has 18 amino acids. In DNA form, the CDR3 reads TGTGCCAGCAGTTTCCAGGGGACTAGCGGGAGGGCCTACTACGAGCAGTACTTC. It encodes CASSFQGTSGRAYYEQYF.

This CDR3 is CASTAGGSGTGELFF. The CDR3 DNA sequence: TGCGCCAGCACCGCCGGGGGATCGGGGACCGGGGAGCTGTTTTTT. V and J are TRBV5-1 and TRBJ2-2, with D perhaps matching TRBD2 (6 bases). Trimming removed 6 bases from V and 5 bases from J, with 17 bases in between. CDR3 size: 15 residues. Germline CDR1 is SGHRS and CDR2 is YFSETQ.

This clonotype was counted at least ten times. The CDR3: CASRTSTDTQYF. For the CDR3, the DNA is TGTGCCAGCAGAACTAGCACAGATACGCAGTATTTT. V is TRBV12-3 or TRBV12-4 and J is TRBJ2-3; D is uncertain. V was cut by 6 bases and J by 0 bases, with 4 bases left in between. The CDR3 consists of 12 residues.

Ten or more counts support this clonotype. The genes are TRBV5-4 and TRBJ2-1; D is unclear. CDR3 length: 15 residues. Germline V gene data show CDR1 as SGHNT and CDR2 as YYREEE (reference sequence). Trimming pared 0 bases from V and 8 bases from J, leaving 15 bases between. DNA for the CDR3: TGTGCCAGCAGCTTGGTGGGCAGGAAGGTAGATGAGCAGTTCTTC. Its protein product is CASSLVGRKVDEQFF.

V usage is TRBV9 and J usage is TRBJ2-4; D possibly corresponds to TRBD2 (6 bases). There are 13 residues in the CDR3. Trimming removed 3 bases at V and 4 bases at J, with 8 bases between. In germline, CDR1 is SGDLS, CDR2 YYNGEE. CDR3 in DNA: TGTGCCAGCAGCGGTGGACTAAAAAACATTCAGTACTTC. Amino acid sequence: CASSGGLKNIQYF.

This clonotype was seen repeatedly, ten times or more. The chain couples TRBV10-2 to TRBJ2-2; 9 bases align to TRBD2. Germline CDR1 and CDR2: WSHSY and SAAADI. J lost 5 bases, V lost 7 bases, and 8 bases had no gene match. The length of the CDR3 is 15 residues. The CDR3 coding sequence is TGCGCCAGCACGCTCCTAGCGGGATCAACCGGGGAGCTGTTTTTT. This encodes CASTLLAGSTGELFF.

In its sample, this clonotype was seen a few times. The chain uses TRBV9 and TRBJ2-5, with TRBD2 identical over 14 bases. This CDR3 has 21 residues. The germline gives CDR1 SGDLS, CDR2 YYNGEE. Trimming took 6 bases from V and 5 from J; bases not matched to a gene: 24. The CDR3 spells CASTGGDRGLAGDIARETQYF. CDR3 DNA sequence: TGTGCCAGCACTGGGGGGGACAGGGGACTAGCGGGAGATATCGCACGCGAGACCCAGTACTTC.